This T cell receptor beta chain is drawn from a study of control samples from healthy donors and cancer patients. Here immunoSEQ multiplex PCR was the method, and the copy in TCRdb shows in-frame clones only, minus some. This table has about 94,000 clones, 90% appearing once. The TCR was taken from a woman between 18 and 29 years old in good health. Sequenced input: blood.

The CDR3 sequence is CASSEFLSLVSGELFF. The CDR3 DNA reads as TGTGCCAGCAGTGAATTTCTCTCCTTGGTTTCCGGGGAGCTGTTTTTT. The V call is TRBV2, the J call TRBJ2-2; D ambiguous. The CDR3 consists of 16 residues. With 2 bases removed from V and 6 bases from J, the gap between germline ends came to 16 bases. Per the germline V gene, CDR1 is SNHLY and CDR2 is FYNNEI.